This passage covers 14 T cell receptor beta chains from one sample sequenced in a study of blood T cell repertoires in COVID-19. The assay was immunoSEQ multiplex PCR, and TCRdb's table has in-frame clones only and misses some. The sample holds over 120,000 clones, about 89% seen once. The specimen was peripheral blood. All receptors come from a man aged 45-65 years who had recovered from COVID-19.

The CDR3 reads CASRWETTDTQYF. CDR3 sequence (DNA): TGCGCCAGCAGATGGGAGACCACAGATACGCAGTATTTT. The chain recombines TRBV5-1 with TRBJ2-3; a possible D gene is TRBD2 (5 bases). From germline, CDR1 is SGHRS and CDR2 YFSETQ. The CDR3 is 13 residues long. V was pared by 5 bases and J by 2 bases, with 9 bases between. The full variable domain, its missing parts supplied by reference TRBV5-1 and TRBJ2-3, is KAGVTQTPRYLIKTRGQQVTLSCSPISGHRSVSWYQQTPGQGLQFLFEYFSETQRNKGNFPGRFSGRQFSNSRSEMNVSTLELGDSALYLCASRWETTDTQYFGPGTRLTVL.

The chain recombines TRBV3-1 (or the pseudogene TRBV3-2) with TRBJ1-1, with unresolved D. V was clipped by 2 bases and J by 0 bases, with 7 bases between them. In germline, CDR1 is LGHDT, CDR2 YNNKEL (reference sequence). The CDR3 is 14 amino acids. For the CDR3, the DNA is TGTGCCAGCAGCCAAAGGAGTATGAACACTGAAGCTTTCTTT. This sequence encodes CASSQRSMNTEAFF.

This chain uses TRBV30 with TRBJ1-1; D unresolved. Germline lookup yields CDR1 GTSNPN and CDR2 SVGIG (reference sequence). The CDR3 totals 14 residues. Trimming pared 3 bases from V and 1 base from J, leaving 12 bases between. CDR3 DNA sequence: TGTGCCTGGAGCCTTGGACTGCCGAACACTGAAGCTTTCTTT. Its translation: CAWSLGLPNTEAFF.

Written as DNA, the CDR3 is TGTGCCAGCAGTGGCGACGGGGGGCAAGGAAACACCATATATTTT. Encoded protein: CASSGDGGQGNTIYF. The chain combines TRBV25-1 with TRBJ1-3, with D perhaps matching TRBD1 (6 bases). The CDR3 has 15 amino acids. Germline V lookup: CDR1 MGHDK, CDR2 SYGVNS. V lost 4 bases, J lost 4 bases, and 14 bases lay in between.

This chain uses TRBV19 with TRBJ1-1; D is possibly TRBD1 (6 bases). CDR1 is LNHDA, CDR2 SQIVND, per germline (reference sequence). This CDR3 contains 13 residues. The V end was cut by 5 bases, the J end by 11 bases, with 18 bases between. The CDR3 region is CASSFLTGYRAFF. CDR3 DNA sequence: TGTGCCAGTAGTTTCCTTACAGGGTATCGGGCTTTCTTT.

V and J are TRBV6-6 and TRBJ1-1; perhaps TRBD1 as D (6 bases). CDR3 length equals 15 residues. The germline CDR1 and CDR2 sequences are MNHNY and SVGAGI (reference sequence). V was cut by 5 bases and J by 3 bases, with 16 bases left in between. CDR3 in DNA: TGTGCCAGCAGTGGCCGGGGGGGGCTGTACACTGAAGCTTTCTTT. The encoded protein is CASSGRGGLYTEAFF.

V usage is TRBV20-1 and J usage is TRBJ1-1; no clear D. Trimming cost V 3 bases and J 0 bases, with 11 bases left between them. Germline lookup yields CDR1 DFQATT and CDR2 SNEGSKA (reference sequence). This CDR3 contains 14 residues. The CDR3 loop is CSASGEGMNTEAFF. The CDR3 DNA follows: TGCAGTGCTAGTGGGGAGGGCATGAACACTGAAGCTTTCTTT.

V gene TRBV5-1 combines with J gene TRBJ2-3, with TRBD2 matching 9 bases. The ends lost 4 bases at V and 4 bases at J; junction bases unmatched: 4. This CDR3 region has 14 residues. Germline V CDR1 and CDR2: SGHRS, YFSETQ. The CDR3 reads CASSLAGGADTQYF. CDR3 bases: TGCGCCAGCAGCCTGGCGGGAGGGGCAGATACGCAGTATTTT.

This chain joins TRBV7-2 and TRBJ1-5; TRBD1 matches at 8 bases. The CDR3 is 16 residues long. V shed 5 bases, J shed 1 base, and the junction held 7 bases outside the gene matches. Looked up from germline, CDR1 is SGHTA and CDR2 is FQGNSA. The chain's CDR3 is CASSPRGPVSNQPQHF. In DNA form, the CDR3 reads TGTGCCAGCAGCCCCAGGGGGCCAGTAAGCAATCAGCCCCAGCATTTT.

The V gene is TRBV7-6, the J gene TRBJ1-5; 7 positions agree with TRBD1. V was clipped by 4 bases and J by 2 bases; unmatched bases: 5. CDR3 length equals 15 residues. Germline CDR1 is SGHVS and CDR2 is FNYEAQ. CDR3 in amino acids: CASSSMTGRNQPQHF. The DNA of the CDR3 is TGTGCCAGCAGCTCGATGACAGGGCGCAATCAGCCCCAGCATTTT. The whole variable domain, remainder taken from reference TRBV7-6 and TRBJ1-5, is GAGVSQSPRYKVTKRGQDVALRCDPISGHVSLYWYRQALGQGPEFLTYFNYEAQQDKSGLPNDRFSAERPEGSISTLTIQRTEQRDSAMYRCASSSMTGRNQPQHFGDGTRLSIL.

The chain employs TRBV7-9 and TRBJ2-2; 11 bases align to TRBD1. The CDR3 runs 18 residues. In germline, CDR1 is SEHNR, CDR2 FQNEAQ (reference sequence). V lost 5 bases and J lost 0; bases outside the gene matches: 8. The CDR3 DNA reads TGTGCCAGCAGCCCCCGGGACAGGGGGGACGCGAACACCGGGGAGCTGTTTTTT. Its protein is CASSPRDRGDANTGELFF.

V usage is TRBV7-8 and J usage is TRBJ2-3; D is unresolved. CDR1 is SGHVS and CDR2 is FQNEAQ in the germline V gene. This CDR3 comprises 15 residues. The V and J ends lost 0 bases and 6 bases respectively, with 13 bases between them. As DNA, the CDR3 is TGTGCCAGCAGCTTAGCGCAGTGGCAGGCGGATACGCAGTATTTT. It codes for CASSLAQWQADTQYF.

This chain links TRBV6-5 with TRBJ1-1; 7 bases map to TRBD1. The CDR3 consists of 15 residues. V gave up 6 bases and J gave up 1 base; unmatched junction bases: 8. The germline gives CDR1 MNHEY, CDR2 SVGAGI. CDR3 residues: CASRGDRARNTEAFF. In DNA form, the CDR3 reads TGTGCCAGCAGGGGAGACAGGGCGAGGAACACTGAAGCTTTCTTT.

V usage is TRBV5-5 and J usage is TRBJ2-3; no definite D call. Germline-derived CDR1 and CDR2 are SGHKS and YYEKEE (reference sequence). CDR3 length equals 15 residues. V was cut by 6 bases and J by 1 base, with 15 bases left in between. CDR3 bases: TGTGCCAGCAATCCCTCCTGGGCAGGCACAGATACGCAGTATTTT. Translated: CASNPSWAGTDTQYF.